The entry below gives a single T cell receptor beta chain sequence along with its context. Its antigen is still unknown. The cysteine opens and the phenylalanine closes a CDR3 of 13 amino acids. No DNA sequence is on record. CDR1 SGHKS and CDR2 YYEKEE were looked up in the germline V gene (reference sequence). The entry originates in a study of T cells expressing NK-cell markers (TCRdb year 2020). About the investigation overall: TCR beta-chain repertoires were profiled in sorted CD3+CD56+NKG2C+, CD3+CD56+NKG2C- and CD3+CD56-NKG2C+ T-cell subsets from seven or eight donors. All eight donors whose samples were sequenced were randomly selected healthy volunteers, three of them men and five women. Among the eight sequenced donors, only one was HCMV-seronegative, while the other seven were HCMV-seropositive. Illumina HiSeq 2000/2500, MiSeq or NextSeq was used to sequence libraries as 2 x 150 bp reads.

To determine HCMV serostatus, a commercial ELISA kit was used to detect HCMV-specific IgG in serum. Peripheral blood mononuclear cells were isolated from blood by Ficoll density gradient centrifugation. These reads were obtained on an Illumina HiSeq 2000. TCR beta cDNA libraries were prepared using 5'RACE template switching, which introduced a universal primer site and unique molecular identifiers. cDNA synthesis was primed from the TCR beta constant segment, followed by two successive PCR amplification steps. As for the authors' bioinformatics: MIGEC was used to demultiplex reads and group reads by UMI, and MiTCR was used to assemble and quantify clonotypes. To exclude erroneous sequences, only TCR cDNA sequences supported by at least two reads were retained. The tcR package was used for downstream repertoire analysis, with clonotypes matched between fractions based on CDR3 nucleotide sequence plus V segment. VDJmatch was used to annotate antigen specificity against VDJdb, with one amino acid substitution in CDR3 permitted. TCRdb reanalyzed the reads, keeping one entry per CDR3 protein sequence and omitting DNA. None of the V and J calls come from the authors' own analysis; TCRdb made them. The sample has about 150,000 distinct CDR3 sequences on record. Of the sample, more than 35% is held by the ten largest clones.

Summary of the overall study and its limitations: In more than five donors, the dominant CD3+CD56+NKG2C+ clonotypes were found to rank among the top 10 CD8+ clonotypes and to make up 1.0-7.0% of CD8+ T cells. Whether the expanded NKG2C-expressing T cell clones were specific for HCMV antigens remained unclear. Those dominant clonotypes were again the most abundant among CD3+CD56-NKG2C+ cells in a handful of donors, at about 25-65%.

The specimen was blood T cells: a sorted CD56 or NKG2C T cell subset, CD4+ or CD8+ T cells, or bulk PBMC T cells (not recorded which). Rearrangement joined TRBV5-5 to TRBJ2-7. This TCR was sampled from a woman in her forties or fifties in good health. Donor details come from another sample of the same person, matched by shared clones. CDR3 loop: CASSTGSYDEQYF.